The text below deals with one T cell receptor (beta chain). This record belongs to a study of blood T cell repertoires in COVID-19. Across the study: Some COVID-19 samples were acute and others convalescent; all came from the United States, Italy and Spain.

TCRdb keeps only in-frame clones here, not all; method: immunoSEQ multiplex PCR. The data contain about 310,000 clones, roughly 84% of them singletons. CDR3 length equals 20 residues. This receptor was identified in a man between 50 and 59 years old with active or convalescent COVID-19. The sample comprised peripheral blood. The chain couples TRBV21-1 to TRBJ1-2. TRBV21-1 is assigned pseudogene status. The CDR3 nucleotides are TGTGCCAGCAGCAAAGTCCTCAAAGCCCATCCCGGGGGACCTAACTATGGCTACACCTTC. This gives the protein CASSKVLKAHPGGPNYGYTF.